This T cell receptor beta chain was recorded in a study of response to subunit inactivated influenza vaccine. General study findings and limits: With each seasonal influenza vaccination, the authors suggested, few new T cells are recruited.

With 1 base clipped from V and 4 bases from J, the junction kept 7 bases outside the gene matches. The CDR3 has 16 amino acids. Germline V lookup: CDR1 LGHNA, CDR2 YNFKEQ. This clonotype was detected a few times. Its antigen remains unidentified. TCRdb redid the calling of the RT-PCR reads with MiXCR, one entry per CDR3 protein. The profile shows 400,000 to 650,000 distinct CDR3 sequences, approximately 7.7% of them singletons. Material: PBMCs from blood, obtained approximately 25 months after vaccination. The clonotype was recovered from a man between 50 and 70 years old who received an inactivated influenza vaccine. The chain has TRBV4-2 and TRBJ2-7; the match to TRBD1 covers 10 bases. CDR3 bases: TGTGCCAGCAGCCAAGGGTCCCGGGACAGGGGTTACGAGCAGTACTTC. Its translation is CASSQGSRDRGYEQYF.